Below, 8 T cell receptor beta chains from the same sample are listed, as sequenced in a study of shared clonotypes between healthy human individuals. Data came from immunoSEQ multiplex PCR; TCRdb stores just in-frame clones and leaves some out. The table includes a few hundred thousand clones, over 75% detected once. The sample comprised memory CD8+ T cells sorted from blood. Subset described: CD45RO+ cells pooled with CCR7-negative TemRA cells. These receptors were obtained from a young man in good health.

The genes are TRBV7-9 and TRBJ2-1; no firm D call. CDR3 length equals 12 residues. V was clipped by 5 bases and J by 6 bases, with 8 bases between them. Per the germline V gene, CDR1 is SEHNR and CDR2 is FQNEAQ (reference sequence). CDR3 in amino acids: CASSGRLNEQFF. The CDR3 region has the DNA TGTGCCAGCAGCGGAAGGCTCAATGAGCAGTTCTTC.

The chain employs TRBV30 and TRBJ2-7; 9 bases align to TRBD1. CDR3 length equals 14 residues. After removal of 0 bases from V and 2 bases from J, the junction contained 2 bases not matched to a gene. CDR1 GTSNPN and CDR2 SVGIG come from the germline V gene (reference sequence). The CDR3 region is CAWSVGQGAYEQYF. In DNA, the CDR3 is TGTGCCTGGAGTGTGGGACAGGGTGCCTACGAGCAGTACTTC.

The count of this clone is one. V is TRBV29-1 and J is TRBJ2-3; no definite D call. CDR1 SQVTM and CDR2 ANQGSEA come from the germline V gene. V lost 2 bases and J lost 0, with 12 bases in between. This CDR3 region has 15 residues. CDR3 region: CSVERLASSTDTQYF. The CDR3, as DNA: TGCAGCGTTGAAAGACTGGCCTCTAGCACAGATACGCAGTATTTT.

The V call is TRBV7-6, the J call TRBJ1-1, with a possible D match to TRBD1 (5 bases). The CDR3 is 17 amino acids. Germline V lookup: CDR1 SGHVS, CDR2 FNYEAQ. V dropped 3 bases and J dropped 3 bases, with 20 bases sitting between them. The CDR3 region has the DNA TGTGCCAGCAGCTTGTACCCTGGTCTGGTAGGGGACACTGAAGCTTTCTTT. Its translation is CASSLYPGLVGDTEAFF. Full variable domain (missing parts from reference TRBV7-6 and TRBJ1-1): GAGVSQSPRYKVTKRGQDVALRCDPISGHVSLYWYRQALGQGPEFLTYFNYEAQQDKSGLPNDRFSAERPEGSISTLTIQRTEQRDSAMYRCASSLYPGLVGDTEAFFGQGTRLTVV.

The genes are TRBV5-1 and TRBJ2-7; the D gene is possibly TRBD1 (5 bases). The CDR3 sequence is 15 residues long. Germline V CDR1 and CDR2: SGHRS, YFSETQ. Trimming removed 1 base at V and 0 bases at J, with 11 bases between. DNA for the CDR3: TGCGCCAGCAGCTTGCAGGGCCCCGTCTCCTACGAGCAGTACTTC. Translation gives CASSLQGPVSYEQYF. Supplemented by reference TRBV5-1 and TRBJ2-7, the full variable domain reads KAGVTQTPRYLIKTRGQQVTLSCSPISGHRSVSWYQQTPGQGLQFLFEYFSETQRNKGNFPGRFSGRQFSNSRSEMNVSTLELGDSALYLCASSLQGPVSYEQYFGPGTRLTVT.

This chain joins TRBV9 and TRBJ2-7; D possibly corresponds to TRBD2 (6 bases). This CDR3 has 13 residues. CDR1 is SGDLS and CDR2 is YYNGEE in the germline V gene. V was cut by 4 bases and J by 4 bases, with 12 bases left in between. The CDR3 is CASSPIGGYEQYF. The CDR3 DNA reads as TGTGCCAGCAGCCCCATTGGGGGGTACGAGCAGTACTTC.

The chain combines TRBV10-1 with TRBJ2-2; D call uncertain. The CDR3 loop spans 15 amino acids. Trimming left V 5 bases short and J 2 bases short, with 12 bases between. Germline V lookup: CDR1 WNHNN, CDR2 SYGVQD (reference sequence). CDR3 amino acids: CASSPTELNTGELFF. The CDR3, as DNA: TGCGCCAGCAGTCCCACAGAATTAAACACCGGGGAGCTGTTTTTT.

The chain carries TRBV19 and TRBJ1-1; D is uncertain. Trimming took off 6 bases at V and 1 base at J, with 12 bases between the two ends. This CDR3 contains 14 residues. Per the germline V gene, CDR1 is LNHDA and CDR2 is SQIVND (reference sequence). The CDR3 DNA reads as TGTGCCAGTAGCTGGGGATCACCGAACACTGAAGCTTTCTTT. Translated: CASSWGSPNTEAFF. The complete variable domain, with remaining parts taken from reference TRBV19 and TRBJ1-1, reads DGGITQSPKYLFRKEGQNVTLSCEQNLNHDAMYWYRQDPGQGLRLIYYSQIVNDFQKGDIAEGYSVSREKKESFPLTVTSAQKNPTAFYLCASSWGSPNTEAFFGQGTRLTVV.